Shown below are 23 T cell receptor beta chains from a single sample sequenced in a study of patients and donors after allogeneic stem cell transplantation. TCRdb ran MiXCR on the RT-PCR reads and lists one entry per CDR3 protein. Of 400,000 to 450,000 distinct CDR3 sequences in the sample, roughly 17% were seen once. The sequencing sample was made of blood, either unsorted or a sorted T cell fraction (not recorded which). Receptors were obtained from a human donor who was either an allogeneic HSCT recipient or a stem cell or donor lymphocyte infusion donor (not recorded which). It is not recorded whose cells these are; they may come from a transplant donor.

Here the CDR3 DNA reads TGTGCCGCGGGACAGGTGAGATACGAGCAGTACTTC. Protein product: CAAGQVRYEQYF. The chain carries TRBV6-5 and TRBJ2-7, with TRBD1 matching over 8 bases. Germline values: CDR1 MNHEY, CDR2 SVGAGI. Trimming took 11 bases from V and 4 from J; bases not matched to a gene: 7. The CDR3 spans 12 residues.

As DNA, the CDR3 is TGCGCCAGCAGCCCAAGTTGGACGGTTGAAGCTTTCTTT. Its protein product is CASSPSWTVEAFF. The chain recombines TRBV4-1 with TRBJ1-1; D uncertain. Germline V gene lookup returns CDR1 MGHRA and CDR2 YSYEKL. Deletions cut 4 bases from V and 7 bases from J, with 13 bases between. The CDR3 contains 13 residues.

This clonotype was detected only a few times. V and J are TRBV6-2 or TRBV6-3 and TRBJ2-1; TRBD1 is a possible D gene (6 bases). Germline CDR1 is MNHEY and CDR2 is SVGEGT. V lost 5 bases to trimming and J lost 2 bases, with 16 bases between them. The CDR3 loop spans 16 amino acids. The CDR3 DNA reads as TGTGCCAGCAGTGACCCAGGGGTAAATACCTACAATGAGCAGTTCTTC. Translating gives CASSDPGVNTYNEQFF.

The V and J genes are TRBV5-6 and TRBJ2-3, with 10 bases identical to TRBD1. This CDR3 has 17 amino acids. The germline V gene has CDR1 SGHDT and CDR2 YYEEEE. Trimming took 4 bases from V and 4 from J; bases not matched to a gene: 12. CDR3 nucleotide sequence: TGTGCCAGCAGCCATTACGCCGGGACAGGGGCGGCAGATACGCAGTATTTT. Translated, it gives CASSHYAGTGAADTQYF.

The chain links TRBV20-1 to TRBJ2-2; D not certain. Deletions cut 5 bases from V and 6 bases from J, with 7 bases between. CDR1 DFQATT and CDR2 SNEGSKA come from the germline V gene (reference sequence). The CDR3 covers 11 residues. The CDR3 here is CSAPLAGELFF. The CDR3 region has the DNA TGCAGTGCTCCTTTGGCCGGGGAGCTGTTTTTT.

The chain recombines TRBV7-9 with TRBJ1-2; D is undetermined. This CDR3 has 13 residues. From germline, CDR1 is SEHNR and CDR2 FQNEAQ (reference sequence). The V gene lost 5 bases and the J gene lost 6 bases, with 13 bases spanning the gap. In nucleotides, the CDR3 is TGTGCCAGCAGCCTCCGACCCCTGGATGGCTACACCTTC. This sequence encodes CASSLRPLDGYTF.

The chain employs TRBV30 and TRBJ2-2, with TRBD2 matching 8 bases. With 7 bases clipped from V and 7 bases from J, the junction kept 11 bases outside the gene matches. Germline loops: CDR1 GTSNPN, CDR2 SVGIG (reference sequence). CDR3 length: 14 residues. CDR3 nucleotide sequence: TGTGCCTTAAGGAGCGGGAGTTTCAACGGGGAGCTGTTTTTT. This encodes CALRSGSFNGELFF. Combining the CDR3 with reference TRBV30 and TRBJ2-2 gives the whole variable domain SQTIHQWPATLVQPVGSPLSLECTVEGTSNPNLYWYRQAAGRGLQLLFYSVGIGQISSEVPQNLSASRPQDRQFILSSKKLLLSDSGFYLCALRSGSFNGELFFGEGSRLTVL.

V and J are TRBV20-1 and TRBJ1-5, with 8 bases matching TRBD1. Germline trimming cut 4 bases from V and 1 base from J; bases unmatched to any gene: 9. CDR3 size: 16 residues. The germline CDR1 and CDR2 sequences are DFQATT and SNEGSKA (reference sequence). This chain's CDR3 is CSAKPPRGRSNQPQHF. The CDR3, as DNA: TGCAGTGCTAAGCCCCCCAGGGGGCGAAGCAATCAGCCCCAGCATTTT.

This clonotype has a handful of counts. V gene TRBV3-1 combines with J gene TRBJ2-1; 7 nucleotides line up with TRBD2. The germline V gene encodes CDR1 LGHDT and CDR2 YNNKEL (reference sequence). The CDR3 runs to 14 residues. Germline trimming cut 4 bases from V and 7 bases from J; bases unmatched to any gene: 7. CDR3: CASSLGGEWNEQFF. In nucleotides, the CDR3 is TGTGCCAGCAGCCTGGGGGGGGAATGGAATGAGCAGTTCTTC.

This clonotype has only a few counts. CDR3 sequence (DNA): TGCAGCGTTGCCCCCGGAGAGCAGTTCTTC. Residues: CSVAPGEQFF. The V gene is TRBV29-1, the J gene TRBJ2-1, with D uncertain. Looked up from germline, CDR1 is SQVTM and CDR2 is ANQGSEA. This CDR3 is 10 amino acids long. V gave up 4 bases and J gave up 10 bases, with 8 bases separating them.

This clonotype was counted only a few times. The chain joins TRBV15 to TRBJ2-3; D is undetermined. Trimming stripped 3 bases from V and 11 bases from J, with 12 bases between. From germline, CDR1 is LNHNV and CDR2 YYDKDF (reference sequence). The CDR3 totals 12 residues. For the CDR3, the DNA is TGTGCCACCAGCAGCCACACCGGCCTGCAGTATTTT. It is translated as CATSSHTGLQYF.

V gene TRBV20-1 combines with J gene TRBJ2-7; TRBD1 aligns across 7 bases. J gave up 2 bases and V 0 bases, and 7 bases lay outside the gene matches. Germline loops: CDR1 DFQATT, CDR2 SNEGSKA (reference sequence). The CDR3 covers 15 residues. CDR3 residues: CSARDPARGPYEQYF. The DNA for the CDR3 is TGCAGTGCTAGAGACCCCGCAAGGGGGCCCTACGAGCAGTACTTC.

The chain joins TRBV5-1 to TRBJ1-6, with TRBD1 matching over 10 bases. V was pared by 4 bases and J by 9 bases, with 13 bases of the junction left unmatched. The CDR3 length is 17 residues. In germline, CDR1 is SGHRS, CDR2 YFSETQ. The DNA for the CDR3 is TGCGCCAGCAGCGACCCCTCTCCGGGACAGGGGAGTTCACCCCTCCACTTT. Encoded protein: CASSDPSPGQGSSPLHF. The variable domain in full, completed from reference TRBV5-1 and TRBJ1-6, reads KAGVTQTPRYLIKTRGQQVTLSCSPISGHRSVSWYQQTPGQGLQFLFEYFSETQRNKGNFPGRFSGRQFSNSRSEMNVSTLELGDSALYLCASSDPSPGQGSSPLHFGNGTRLTVT.

This clonotype occurred once. This chain connects TRBV20-1 to TRBJ1-2; D gene uncertain. Per germline, CDR1 DFQATT and CDR2 SNEGSKA (reference sequence). Trimming shortened V by 0 bases and J by 2 bases, and 7 bases separated the two germline ends. This CDR3 is 13 amino acids long. The CDR3 nucleotides are TGCAGTGCTAGAGATACGGAGAACTATGGCTACACCTTC. This encodes CSARDTENYGYTF.

The chain employs TRBV27 and TRBJ2-7; D call uncertain. This CDR3 comprises 13 residues. V shed 1 base and J shed 6 bases, with 10 bases lying between them. Germline-derived CDR1 and CDR2 are MNHEY and SMNVEV (reference sequence). This CDR3 reads CASSLWPAVEQYF. The CDR3 coding sequence is TGTGCCAGCAGTTTATGGCCGGCGGTCGAGCAGTACTTC.

The genes are TRBV6-5 and TRBJ1-6, with D possibly matching TRBD1 (6 bases). Trimming stripped 2 bases from V and 8 bases from J, with 16 bases between. From germline, CDR1 is MNHEY and CDR2 SVGAGI. This CDR3 has 16 amino acids. The CDR3 coding sequence is TGTGCCAGCAGTTACGTGGCAGGGGCCATGGATTCACCCCTCCACTTT. This encodes CASSYVAGAMDSPLHF.

The chain is built from TRBV12-3 or TRBV12-4 and TRBJ1-2, with D possibly being TRBD1 (6 bases). The CDR3 has 11 amino acids. Trimming shortened V by 7 bases and J by 7 bases, and 10 bases separated the two germline ends. The CDR3 reads CASTRGAGYTF. CDR3 in DNA: TGTGCCAGCACTCGGGGGGCTGGCTACACCTTC.

V usage is TRBV20-1 and J usage is TRBJ1-2; D not resolved. The CDR3 totals 14 residues. The germline V gene has CDR1 DFQATT and CDR2 SNEGSKA (reference sequence). Trimming pared 6 bases from V and 3 bases from J, leaving 17 bases between. The CDR3 region is CSADRRGRDYGYTF. In nucleotides, the CDR3 is TGCAGTGCCGACCGGCGAGGGAGGGACTATGGCTACACCTTC.

J is TRBJ2-1 and V is TRBV3-1; 7 bases fit TRBD1. The CDR3 loop spans 13 amino acids. CDR1 is LGHDT and CDR2 is YNNKEL in the germline V gene (reference sequence). V lost 4 bases and J lost 8; bases outside the gene matches: 5. The CDR3, as DNA: TGTGCCAGCAGCCGCAACACAGGGGATGAGCAGTTCTTC. Its protein product is CASSRNTGDEQFF.

The chain has TRBV5-1 and TRBJ2-2, with D possibly matching TRBD1 (6 bases). In germline, CDR1 is SGHRS, CDR2 YFSETQ. This CDR3 is built from 15 residues. V lost 4 bases and J lost 1, with 11 bases in between. Written as DNA, the CDR3 is TGCGCCAGCAGCGTGGACAGAGTGAACACCGGGGAGCTGTTTTTT. It is translated as CASSVDRVNTGELFF.

In its sample, this clonotype was seen many times. CDR3 region: CASSQDRHNEQFF. The CDR3 DNA sequence: TGTGCCAGCAGCCAAGATAGACACAATGAGCAGTTCTTC. The rearrangement links TRBV4-2 to TRBJ2-1; D remains ambiguous. From germline, CDR1 is LGHNA and CDR2 YNFKEQ. This CDR3 contains 13 residues. Trimming stripped 0 bases from V and 5 bases from J, with 5 bases between.

This clonotype was seen ten or more times. J is TRBJ1-6 and V is TRBV5-5, with a tentative D call TRBD1 (6 bases). Trimming left V 4 bases short and J 10 bases short, with 15 bases between. The CDR3 has 14 amino acids. Germline V CDR1 and CDR2: SGHKS, YYEKEE (reference sequence). CDR3 nucleotide sequence: TGTGCCAGCAGCCAGACAGGAGTGGGCTCACCCCTCCACTTT. Its protein is CASSQTGVGSPLHF.

This clonotype has more than one count but fewer than ten. J is TRBJ2-5 and V is TRBV5-1; no reliable D call. Trimming removed 4 bases at V and 2 bases at J, with 6 bases between. Germline-derived CDR1 and CDR2 are SGHRS and YFSETQ. The CDR3 consists of 12 residues. The CDR3 loop is CASSVEQETQYF. The CDR3 DNA sequence: TGCGCCAGCAGCGTCGAACAAGAGACCCAGTACTTC.